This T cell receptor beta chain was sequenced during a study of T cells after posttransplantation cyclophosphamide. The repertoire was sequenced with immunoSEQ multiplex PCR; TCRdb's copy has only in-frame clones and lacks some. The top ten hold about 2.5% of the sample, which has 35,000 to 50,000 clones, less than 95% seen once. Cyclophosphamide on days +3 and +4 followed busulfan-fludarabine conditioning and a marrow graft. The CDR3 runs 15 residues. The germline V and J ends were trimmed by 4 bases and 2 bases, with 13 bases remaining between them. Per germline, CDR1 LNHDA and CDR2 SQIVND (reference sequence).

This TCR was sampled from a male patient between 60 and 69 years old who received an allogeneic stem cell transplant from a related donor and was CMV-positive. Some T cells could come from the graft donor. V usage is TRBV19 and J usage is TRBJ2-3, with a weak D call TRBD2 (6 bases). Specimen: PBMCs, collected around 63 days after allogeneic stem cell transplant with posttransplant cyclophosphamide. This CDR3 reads CASSSKRAITDTQYF. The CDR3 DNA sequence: TGTGCCAGTAGTAGTAAGCGGGCTATCACAGATACGCAGTATTTT.